This record looks at one T cell receptor beta chain sequence and its context. Its antigen is currently unknown. These data are taken from a study of beta chain features in type 1 diabetes. Reverse transcription of all isolated RNA meant that expressed TCRB transcripts were sequenced. Using immunoSEQ multiplex PCR, the repertoire was profiled, and TCRdb retains in-frame clones only, with some absent. The top ten clones hold around 0.04% of a sample with about 710,000 clones, about 14% of them seen once. Deletions cut 5 bases from V and 4 bases from J, with 18 bases between. The CDR3 extends over 15 amino acids. Germline CDR1 reads SEHNR; CDR2 reads FQNEAQ (reference sequence). Study-wide findings and caveats: In every one of the four CD4+ subsets, TCRB CDR3s were moderately but significantly shorter in Type 1 diabetes patients.

The J gene is TRBJ2-7, the V gene TRBV7-9; D call uncertain. The TCR comes from a man aged 18 to 29 with type 1 diabetes. The sequenced sample was naive CD4+ T cells from blood. This CDR3 is CASSPSVIRPYEQYF. As DNA, the CDR3 is TGTGCCAGCAGCCCTTCAGTGATTAGACCTTACGAGCAGTACTTC.